This T cell receptor beta chain was captured in a study of blood T cell repertoires in COVID-19. The V and J ends lost 5 bases and 8 bases respectively, with 17 bases between them. Germline values: CDR1 SGHRS, CDR2 YFSETQ. This CDR3 comprises 15 residues. In this sample, this clone turned up a few times. Original handling: Reference gene primer amplification in the assay estimated nucleated cell counts. The data were produced by immunoSEQ multiplex PCR, yet TCRdb's version contains in-frame clones alone and is incomplete. D and trimming were read from the DNA, whereas the V and J calls and clone size are those reported in that table. The sample consists of 65,000 to 90,000 clones, about 93% of them appearing once.

The receptor comes from a human donor in a cohort sampled during active COVID-19. The material sequenced was peripheral blood. The rearrangement joins TRBV5-1 to TRBJ1-6, with a possible D match to TRBD1 (5 bases). CDR3 sequence reads: CASSSDKGRDSPLHF. The CDR3 nucleotides read TGCGCCAGCAGTTCGGACAAGGGGAGGGATTCACCCCTCCACTTT.